Presented here are 5 T cell receptor beta chains from one specimen sequenced in a study of beta chain features in type 1 diabetes. Reverse transcription of all isolated RNA meant that expressed TCRB transcripts were sequenced. Libraries were prepared by immunoSEQ multiplex PCR; TCRdb keeps only in-frame clonotypes and omits some of them. The sample includes 900,000 or so clones, 15% to 20% seen only once; the top ten take 0.023%. The source material was naive CD4+ T cells from blood. Receptors originate from a woman between 18 and 29 years old in good health.

As concerns this clone: The same CDR3 is also encoded by other DNA sequences in this sample. The chain joins TRBV20-1 to TRBJ2-7; no clear D. The germline V and J ends were trimmed by 3 bases and 2 bases, with 5 bases remaining between them. The CDR3 consists of 11 residues. From germline, CDR1 is DFQATT and CDR2 SNEGSKA (reference sequence). DNA for the CDR3: TGCAGTGCTAGGGCAACCTACGAGCAGTACTTC. It translates to CSARATYEQYF.

This clone was seen a handful of times. The genes are TRBV5-6 and TRBJ2-1; 12 bases are shared with TRBD2. The germline gives CDR1 SGHDT, CDR2 YYEEEE. V dropped 0 bases and J dropped 8; count of bases not matched to a gene: 9. The CDR3 is 17 amino acids. In DNA form, the CDR3 reads TGTGCCAGCAGCTTGGGGTTGACTAGCGGGAGTAGCGATGAGCAGTTCTTC. It translates to CASSLGLTSGSSDEQFF.

The J gene is TRBJ2-5, the V gene TRBV6-5, with TRBD1 as a possible D gene (5 bases). Trimming removed 0 bases from V and 9 bases from J, with 11 bases in between. This CDR3 has 13 residues. Germline V lookup: CDR1 MNHEY, CDR2 SVGAGI. CDR3 residues: CASSYSDQGAQYF. The CDR3 DNA sequence: TGTGCCAGCAGTTACTCCGATCAAGGGGCCCAGTACTTC.

This clone was counted ten times or more. The chain carries TRBV5-4 and TRBJ1-1, with 10 bases matching TRBD1. V lost 4 bases to trimming and J lost 4 bases; unmatched junction nucleotides: 7. The germline V gene has CDR1 SGHNT and CDR2 YYREEE (reference sequence). This CDR3 region has 15 residues. As DNA, the CDR3 is TGTGCCAGCAGCCTGAGGACAGGGGGAGGCACTGAAGCTTTCTTT. Translation gives CASSLRTGGGTEAFF.

The chain carries TRBV11-2 and TRBJ2-7; D unresolved. This CDR3 spans 16 amino acids. Trimming left V 3 bases short and J 0 bases short, with 15 bases between. The germline V gene has CDR1 SGHAT and CDR2 FQNNGV. The CDR3 is CASSFGSSAASYEQYF. The CDR3 nucleotides read TGTGCCAGCAGCTTTGGAAGTTCGGCGGCCTCCTACGAGCAGTACTTC.